This T cell receptor beta chain was profiled in a study of blood T cells in healthy people across ages. Findings and caveats of the study: TCR beta diversity tracked closely with naive T cell percentage.

Sample-barcoded 5' priming and a J-beta primer mix drove a second PCR of about 7 to 11 cycles. TCRdb processed the 5' RACE reads anew with MiXCR; each CDR3 protein has one entry. The repertoire holds about 600,000 distinct CDR3 sequences, with roughly 48% as singletons. This clonotype was counted only a few times. Antigen specificity is unknown. From germline, CDR1 is DFQATT and CDR2 SNEGSKA (reference sequence). V shed 3 bases and J 0 bases; nucleotides not matched to a gene: 6. The CDR3 covers 15 residues. This sequence originates from an older man in good health. The sample taken for sequencing was blood. The V and J genes are TRBV20-1 and TRBJ2-3; 7 bases agree with TRBD1. The DNA of the CDR3 is TGCAGTGCTAGGGAGACAGGGTCTAGCACAGATACGCAGTATTTT. Translating gives CSARETGSSTDTQYF.